This passage covers 13 T cell receptor beta chains from one sample sequenced in a study of CD8+ T cells in alopecia areata. RNA was isolated and reverse transcribed to cDNA, the sequencing template. The method was immunoSEQ multiplex PCR; TCRdb's version includes in-frame clones alone and lacks a portion of them. Among more than 95,000 clones listed, around 45% were seen once. The sample comprised NKG2D-low CD8+ T cells sorted from blood. The source is a human donor with alopecia areata.

The chain uses TRBV29-1 and TRBJ2-2; D could derive from TRBD1 or TRBD2 (5 bases each). This CDR3 is built from 12 residues. Trimming cost V 4 bases and J 5 bases, with 8 bases left between them. CDR1 is SQVTM, CDR2 ANQGSEA, per germline. CDR3 sequence: CSVVGVTGELFF. The CDR3, as DNA: TGCAGCGTTGTGGGGGTTACCGGGGAGCTGTTTTTT.

This chain's CDR3 is CSVVQRARNQPQHF. The CDR3 nucleotides read TGCAGCGTTGTTCAAAGGGCTCGCAATCAGCCCCAGCATTTT. This rearrangement joins TRBV29-1 to TRBJ1-5; D unresolved. This CDR3 contains 14 residues. V lost 4 bases to trimming and J lost 2 bases, with 12 bases between them. CDR1 is SQVTM and CDR2 is ANQGSEA in the germline V gene.

The chain is built from TRBV27 and TRBJ2-1; D may be TRBD2 (5 bases). V was trimmed by 2 bases and J by 9 bases, leaving 8 bases between them. This CDR3 contains 12 residues. Looked up from germline, CDR1 is MNHEY and CDR2 is SMNVEV (reference sequence). The chain's CDR3 is CASSLRRGEQFF. The CDR3 nucleotides read TGTGCCAGCAGTTTACGACGGGGTGAGCAGTTCTTC.

The chain is built from TRBV6-5 and TRBJ2-3; 7 positions agree with TRBD1. CDR3 length equals 14 residues. Trimming took 2 bases from V and 4 from J; bases not matched to a gene: 3. In germline, CDR1 is MNHEY, CDR2 SVGAGI. Here the CDR3 reads CASSYGQEADTQYF. CDR3 DNA: TGTGCCAGCAGTTACGGACAGGAGGCAGATACGCAGTATTTT.

The J gene is TRBJ2-5, the V gene TRBV30; D remains unclear. CDR3 length: 10 amino acids. V lost 8 bases and J lost 5, with 9 bases in between. Germline CDR1 is GTSNPN and CDR2 is SVGIG (reference sequence). CDR3 region: CALLRETQYF. CDR3 nucleotide sequence: TGTGCCCTCTTACGGGAGACCCAGTACTTC.

This clone occurred a few times. The V call is TRBV29-1, the J call TRBJ1-1; D remains ambiguous. V was shortened by 6 bases and J by 4 bases, with 12 bases between the two germline ends. Germline V CDR1 and CDR2: SQVTM, ANQGSEA. This CDR3 is built from 12 residues. In DNA form, the CDR3 reads TGCAGCGTATCGTCGGGTTTCACTGAAGCTTTCTTT. As protein: CSVSSGFTEAFF.

In its sample, this clone was seen a few times. The chain recombines TRBV5-4 with TRBJ2-2, with D tentatively TRBD1 (6 bases). The V end was cut by 3 bases, the J end by 6 bases, with 9 bases between. The CDR3 loop spans 13 amino acids. CDR1 is SGHNT, CDR2 YYREEE, per germline (reference sequence). For the CDR3, the DNA is TGTGCCAGCAGCTGGACAGAGTCCGGGGAGCTGTTTTTT. Translated, it gives CASSWTESGELFF.

This clone was counted only a few times. CDR3 nucleotide sequence: TGTGCCAGCAGCCATGGGGACGAGCAGTACTTC. Translation gives CASSHGDEQYF. The genes are TRBV7-9 and TRBJ2-7; D gene ambiguous. Germline values: CDR1 SEHNR, CDR2 FQNEAQ (reference sequence). Trimming pared 5 bases from V and 5 bases from J, leaving 7 bases between. The CDR3 consists of 11 residues.

The chain recombines TRBV27 with TRBJ2-3; TRBD2 matches at 7 bases. The CDR3 has 14 residues. Germline CDR1 is MNHEY and CDR2 is SMNVEV (reference sequence). With V trimmed by 2 bases and J by 5 bases, 4 bases remained unmatched. CDR3 loop: CASSLAGVGDTQYF. In nucleotides, the CDR3 is TGTGCCAGCAGTTTAGCGGGGGTGGGAGATACGCAGTATTTT.

This chain links TRBV7-9 with TRBJ2-2; unclear D gene. The CDR3 spans 14 residues. Germline loops: CDR1 SEHNR, CDR2 FQNEAQ (reference sequence). The V end lost 8 bases, the J end lost 0 bases, and 10 bases lay between the germline ends. CDR3 sequence: CASAADTNTGELFF. CDR3 DNA: TGTGCCAGCGCCGCGGATACGAACACCGGGGAGCTGTTTTTT.

The genes are TRBV29-1 and TRBJ2-3; D is unclear. CDR1 and CDR2 (germline): SQVTM, ANQGSEA. Trimming took off 0 bases at V and 4 bases at J, with 5 bases between the two ends. The CDR3 contains 12 residues. CDR3 sequence reads: CSVEEDSDTQYF. CDR3 in DNA: TGCAGCGTTGAAGAAGACTCAGATACGCAGTATTTT.

The gene calls are TRBV4-1 and TRBJ1-2, with D unclear. Deletions cut 4 bases from V and 3 bases from J, with 9 bases between. Germline lookup yields CDR1 MGHRA and CDR2 YSYEKL. The CDR3 is 13 amino acids. This CDR3 reads CASSLIGDYGYTF. CDR3 bases: TGCGCCAGCAGCCTCATCGGGGACTATGGCTACACCTTC.

The chain employs TRBV11-2 and TRBJ2-3; no firm D call. This CDR3 spans 13 amino acids. From germline, CDR1 is SGHAT and CDR2 FQNNGV. The germline V and J ends were trimmed by 2 bases and 4 bases, with 7 bases remaining between them. The CDR3 spells CASSLLVPDTQYF. In DNA form, the CDR3 reads TGTGCCAGCAGCTTATTAGTGCCAGATACGCAGTATTTT.